The 22 T cell receptor beta chains given below trace back to one sample, sequenced in a study of cytomegalovirus exposure and HLA in healthy donors (dated by TCRdb to 2017 to 2019). Receptor amplification or capture employed the immunoSEQ multiplex PCR assay. A mixture of 60 forward primers for TCR Vbeta segments and 13 reverse primers for TCR Jbeta segments was used in the multiplex PCR. The table comes from immuneACCESS by way of TCRdb, which keeps in-frame sequences with V and J called. Part of the clones is missing from these tables; in studies checked, under half for an unresolved V gene and the rest for unknown reasons. This sample comprises some 130,000 clones, roughly 83% of them detected only once. The ten most abundant clones make up 3.1% of the sample. The sequenced sample consisted of PBMCs. These receptors all stem from a female donor in good health and CMV-seronegative.

This sequence joins TRBV30 and TRBJ1-2; the match to TRBD1 covers 7 bases. This CDR3 has 15 amino acids. Trimming cost V 8 bases and J 8 bases; bases outside gene matches: 20. Germline CDR1 GTSNPN, CDR2 SVGIG (reference sequence). CDR3 in DNA: TGTGCCAGGCAGGGGGTGGCAGGGGGAATCCTCGGCTACACCTTC. It encodes CARQGVAGGILGYTF. Full variable domain (missing parts from reference TRBV30 and TRBJ1-2): SQTIHQWPATLVQPVGSPLSLECTVEGTSNPNLYWYRQAAGRGLQLLFYSVGIGQISSEVPQNLSASRPQDRQFILSSKKLLLSDSGFYLCARQGVAGGILGYTFGSGTRLTVV.

Only one count was recorded for this clone. The genes are TRBV19 and TRBJ2-5, with 11 nucleotides matching TRBD1. Germline CDR1 and CDR2: LNHDA and SQIVND (reference sequence). J lost 6 bases, V lost 3 bases, and 12 bases had no gene match. The CDR3 runs to 17 residues. The CDR3 region is CASSMRSGQGDLKTQYF. As DNA, the CDR3 is TGTGCCAGTAGTATGAGGTCGGGACAGGGGGACCTAAAGACCCAGTACTTC.

The chain has TRBV11-3 and TRBJ1-3; 9 bases agree with TRBD1. This CDR3 has 16 amino acids. The germline CDR1 and CDR2 sequences are SGHNT and YENEEA. V gave up 5 bases and J gave up 2 bases; unmatched junction bases: 7. The CDR3 DNA is TGTGCCAGCAGCACCGGACAGGGGAGGGCTGGAAACACCATATATTTT. Translating gives CASSTGQGRAGNTIYF. The complete variable domain, with remaining parts taken from reference TRBV11-3 and TRBJ1-3, reads EAGVVQSPRYKIIEKKQPVAFWCNPISGHNTLYWYLQNLGQGPELLIRYENEEAVDDSQLPKDRFSAERLKGVDSTLKIQPAELGDSAVYLCASSTGQGRAGNTIYFGEGSWLTVV.

This sequence joins TRBV2 and TRBJ1-4; 8 nucleotides match TRBD1. In germline, CDR1 is SNHLY, CDR2 FYNNEI. CDR3 size: 14 residues. V gave up 6 bases and J gave up 4 bases; unmatched junction bases: 4. The chain's CDR3 is CASRGTGLNEKLFF. Here the CDR3 DNA reads TGTGCCAGCAGGGGGACAGGCCTTAATGAAAAACTGTTTTTT.

This clone was seen a single time. CDR3: CASSEVWNTEAFF. The DNA of the CDR3 is TGTGCCAGTAGTGAGGTTTGGAACACTGAAGCTTTCTTT. J is TRBJ1-1 and V is TRBV19, with D hard to call. V lost 5 bases and J 1 base, leaving 8 bases between the germline ends. CDR3 length: 13 amino acids. The germline CDR1 and CDR2 sequences are LNHDA and SQIVND (reference sequence). Variable domain in full (rest from reference TRBV19 and TRBJ1-1): DGGITQSPKYLFRKEGQNVTLSCEQNLNHDAMYWYRQDPGQGLRLIYYSQIVNDFQKGDIAEGYSVSREKKESFPLTVTSAQKNPTAFYLCASSEVWNTEAFFGQGTRLTVV.

The chain is built from TRBV2 and TRBJ2-1, with 10 bases fitting TRBD1. CDR1 and CDR2 from the germline V gene are SNHLY and FYNNEI. V shed 8 bases and J 5 bases; nucleotides not matched to a gene: 9. There are 15 residues in the CDR3. The DNA for the CDR3 is TGTGCCAGCCACTTTCTGACAGGGGGCAACAATGAGCAGTTCTTC. Translating gives CASHFLTGGNNEQFF.

The V call is TRBV9, the J call TRBJ2-2; TRBD2 matches 8 bases. The CDR3 runs to 15 residues. The germline gives CDR1 SGDLS, CDR2 YYNGEE. The J segment lost 4 bases and the V segment lost 3 bases, leaving 5 bases of the junction unmatched. The CDR3 nucleotides are TGTGCCAGCAGCGACCCGCTAGCGGGCACCGGGGAGCTGTTTTTT. Its translation: CASSDPLAGTGELFF.

This chain joins TRBV10-1 and TRBJ1-1; 9 bases are shared with TRBD1. Germline-derived CDR1 and CDR2 are WNHNN and SYGVQD (reference sequence). The CDR3 is 15 residues long. After removal of 4 bases from V and 3 bases from J, the junction contained 6 bases not matched to a gene. CDR3: CASSVQGASDTEAFF. CDR3 nucleotide sequence: TGCGCCAGCAGTGTACAGGGGGCATCGGACACTGAAGCTTTCTTT.

J is TRBJ2-3 and V is TRBV10-3, with no clear D. In germline, CDR1 is ENHRY, CDR2 SYGVKD. V shed 7 bases and J shed 1 base, with 9 bases lying between them. CDR3 length: 13 residues. The CDR3 sequence: CAITFGRTDTQYF. The CDR3 DNA follows: TGTGCCATCACTTTTGGGCGCACAGATACGCAGTATTTT.

This clone has more than one count but fewer than ten. The chain employs TRBV4-1 and TRBJ1-1, with TRBD1 matching over 8 bases. With 3 bases clipped from V and 1 base from J, the junction kept 13 bases outside the gene matches. The CDR3 is made up of 18 amino acids. Germline V lookup: CDR1 MGHRA, CDR2 YSYEKL. CDR3 protein: CASSQSPGGTGGNTEAFF. As DNA, the CDR3 is TGCGCCAGCAGCCAGAGTCCAGGGGGCACAGGGGGGAACACTGAAGCTTTCTTT.

The rearrangement uses TRBV2 and TRBJ2-7, with a possible D match to TRBD1 (6 bases). The CDR3 length is 13 residues. Between the trimmed V and J ends, which lost 6 bases and 5 bases, there was a span of 14 bases. Per the germline V gene, CDR1 is SNHLY and CDR2 is FYNNEI. CDR3 protein: CASRGRGAHEQYF. The DNA of the CDR3 is TGTGCCAGCAGGGGCAGGGGAGCCCACGAGCAGTACTTC.

V usage is TRBV9 and J usage is TRBJ2-1; 10 bases fit TRBD2. The V gene's germline CDR1 is SGDLS and CDR2 YYNGEE. The CDR3 totals 14 residues. With 4 bases clipped from V and 8 bases from J, the junction kept 6 bases outside the gene matches. The CDR3 loop reads CASSQRGGFYEQFF. CDR3 DNA sequence: TGTGCCAGCAGCCAGCGGGGGGGTTTCTATGAGCAGTTCTTC.

The CDR3 nucleotides read TGCGCCAGCAGCCAAGGGCAGGGGTTTGCAGAGACCCAGTACTTC. Encoded protein: CASSQGQGFAETQYF. This sequence joins TRBV4-3 and TRBJ2-5; tentatively, D is TRBD1 (6 bases). The germline gives CDR1 LGHNA, CDR2 YSLEER. There are 15 residues in the CDR3. Trimming left V 1 base short and J 4 bases short, with 13 bases between.

The genes are TRBV7-9 and TRBJ1-1, with TRBD1 identical over 9 bases. V was pared by 5 bases and J by 5 bases, with 6 bases of the junction left unmatched. The germline V gene encodes CDR1 SEHNR and CDR2 FQNEAQ (reference sequence). The CDR3 is made up of 14 amino acids. CDR3 region: CASSGGQGLTEAFF. DNA for the CDR3: TGTGCCAGCAGCGGGGGACAGGGATTAACTGAAGCTTTCTTT.

The rearrangement joins TRBV28 to TRBJ1-2; 10 nucleotides align to TRBD1. Germline V gene sequence: CDR1 MDHEN, CDR2 SYDVKM. CDR3 length equals 13 residues. With 6 bases clipped from V and 6 bases from J, the junction kept 4 bases outside the gene matches. In nucleotides, the CDR3 is TGTGCCAGCAGCCGACAGGGGGCCGATGGCTACACCTTC. Translating gives CASSRQGADGYTF.

This clone was observed a handful of times. The chain combines TRBV7-2 with TRBJ2-5, with D unclear. Gene TRBJ2-7 matches the end of the DNA better, so the J call may be wrong. This CDR3 has 12 amino acids. Germline CDR1 reads SGHTA; CDR2 reads FQGNSA. The CDR3 loop reads CASSSVSYEQYF. The CDR3 nucleotides are TGTGCCAGCAGCTCCGTGTCCTACGAGCAGTACTTC.

The CDR3, as DNA: TGCAGCGTTGAATTCCCGACAGGGCGCTCCTACGAGCAGTACTTC. Protein product: CSVEFPTGRSYEQYF. The chain links TRBV29-1 to TRBJ2-7, with TRBD1 matching over 7 bases. After removal of 2 bases from V and 0 bases from J, the junction contained 7 bases not matched to a gene. The CDR3 totals 15 residues. From germline, CDR1 is SQVTM and CDR2 ANQGSEA.

The V and J genes are TRBV7-9 and TRBJ2-7, with a tentative D call TRBD1 (5 bases). CDR1 is SEHNR, CDR2 FQNEAQ, per germline (reference sequence). The CDR3 is made up of 13 amino acids. V lost 0 bases and J 5 bases, leaving 8 bases between the germline ends. CDR3 region: CASSLARDDEQYF. CDR3 in DNA: TGTGCCAGCAGCTTAGCCAGGGATGACGAGCAGTACTTC.

This clone was recorded once. Other DNA sequences in this specimen translate into the identical CDR3. The CDR3 is CASKGLGNQPQHF. The CDR3 DNA follows: TGTGCCAGTAAGGGGTTGGGCAATCAGCCCCAGCATTTT. The chain links TRBV19 to TRBJ1-5; D is possibly TRBD1 (5 bases). This CDR3 region has 13 residues. Trimming removed 7 bases from V and 2 bases from J, with 9 bases in between. CDR1 and CDR2 from the germline V gene are LNHDA and SQIVND (reference sequence). The full variable domain, in which reference TRBV19 and TRBJ1-5 provide the parts outside the CDR3, is DGGITQSPKYLFRKEGQNVTLSCEQNLNHDAMYWYRQDPGQGLRLIYYSQIVNDFQKGDIAEGYSVSREKKESFPLTVTSAQKNPTAFYLCASKGLGNQPQHFGDGTRLSIL.

The chain is built from TRBV7-5 and TRBJ2-1; the table gives TRBD2 as D, unverified against the DNA. TRBV7-5 is described as a pseudogene. The CDR3 extends over 15 amino acids. CDR3 residues: CARSSRTSGSWEQFF. The CDR3 nucleotides are TGTGCCAGAAGCTCCCGGACTAGCGGGAGTTGGGAGCAGTTCTTC.

This chain uses TRBV2 with TRBJ2-2; D is undetermined. The V and J ends lost 5 bases and 0 bases respectively, with 10 bases between them. The CDR3 has 15 residues. Germline V gene data show CDR1 as SNHLY and CDR2 as FYNNEI. The CDR3 region is CASSPQTSNTGELFF. CDR3 bases: TGTGCCAGCAGTCCACAGACGTCGAACACCGGGGAGCTGTTTTTT. The full variable domain, rest sourced from reference TRBV2 and TRBJ2-2, is EPEVTQTPSHQVTQMGQEVILRCVPISNHLYFYWYRQILGQKVEFLVSFYNNEISEKSEIFDDQFSVERPDGSNFTLKIRSTKLEDSAMYFCASSPQTSNTGELFFGEGSRLTVL.

As for this clone: Germline is not matched at one junction end, which may reflect a read error. The genes are TRBV7-7 and TRBJ2-5; 8 nucleotides match TRBD2. There are 11 residues in the CDR3. In germline, CDR1 is SSHAT, CDR2 FNYEAQ (reference sequence). This chain's CDR3 is CASSSGGEQYF. For the CDR3, the DNA is TGTGCTAGCAGCTCCGGGGGGGAGCAGTACTTC.